Below, one TCR beta chain is given with its context. The antigen this receptor binds is unknown. No much larger clone is present one base from it, and per-base qualities are unavailable. Collaborating institutions collected whole blood in K2EDTA tubes following their own protocols. For TCRbeta analysis, collaborators shipped samples as frozen whole blood, isolated PBMCs, or DNA extracted from either of those sample types. This entry is derived from a study of blood T cell repertoires in COVID-19 (dated by TCRdb to 2020 to 2021). Turning to the overall study: Collaborator samples came from the United States, Italy and Spain and covered acute and convalescent phases of COVID-19. Deeply sampled blood TCRbeta repertoires from subjects exposed to, actively infected with, or recovered from COVID-19 were included in the dataset. HLA class I and class II types, where available, came from metadata supplied by the sample provider rather than from assay-based typing. The repertoires were released in a freely available public database meant as a resource for research on the immune response to SARS-CoV-2. Sample metadata almost always included a de-identified subject ID, COVID-19 status, age in years and sex. The prospective study material was composed of cDNA or gDNA derived from T cells, B-cell-depleted T cells, or PBMCs. The samples were drawn from the first 160 participants of the ongoing ImmuneRACE study and from 950 to 1,500 subjects provided by 6 global collaborators. General conclusions and limits of the study: The amount of clinical and demographic metadata varied by source and participant and was provided uncurated.

The junction shows trimming of 6 bases on V and 3 bases on J, and the gene matches do not reach 3 bases of it. Per the germline V gene, MNHEY is the CDR1 and SVGAGI is the CDR2. The CDR3 contains 13 residues, cysteine and phenylalanine counted. The DNA shown is the 39-base CDR3, in frame from base 1. The immunoSEQ Assay, a bias-controlled multiplex PCR, was used to amplify TCRbeta CDR3 regions from genomic DNA. Per the authors' processing: Within the assay, amplification of reference gene primers was used to estimate how many nucleated cells each sample contained. To quantify the absolute abundance of each unique TCRbeta CDR3 rearrangement, sequence reads were collapsed and filtered. For each sample, productive Simpson clonality was calculated as the square root of Simpson's diversity index across productive rearrangements. TCRdb retrieved this table from immuneACCESS and kept in-frame rearrangements only. Not all clones are present; in checked studies, unresolved V genes account for under half, and no reason is known for the remainder. Clonal size and the V and J genes are those of that table, whereas D and trimming came from the DNA. The sample table lists fewer than 350,000 clones, roughly nine tenths of them with a count of one. Jointly, the top ten make up approximately 8.2% of the sample.

The specimen sequenced was peripheral blood. The chain couples TRBV6-5 to TRBJ2-5, with 8 bases matching TRBD2. The TCR was taken from a man in his forties with active or convalescent COVID-19. The DNA sequence is TGTGCCAGCAGGCGGGGGGTTAAAGAGACCCAGTACTTC. It is translated as CASRRGVKETQYF.